This T cell receptor (beta chain) was captured by sequencing in a study of blood T cell repertoires in COVID-19. V was pared by 1 base and J by 4 bases, with 5 bases of the junction left unmatched. Germline V gene data show CDR1 as MGHRA and CDR2 as YSYEKL. The CDR3 covers 18 residues. Method: immunoSEQ multiplex PCR; TCRdb's copy keeps in-frame clones and lacks some. The table shows about 54,000 clones, with 81% occurring only once. The J gene is TRBJ2-6, the V gene TRBV4-1; 12 bases are shared with TRBD1. This receptor was obtained from a woman aged 60-75 years with acute or convalescent COVID-19. The sequenced sample was peripheral blood. The CDR3, as DNA: TGCGCCAGCAGCCAAGGGGGGACAGGGGGCCGCGGGGCCAACGTCCTGACTTTC. This sequence encodes CASSQGGTGGRGANVLTF.